A single sample is the source of the 22 T cell receptor beta chains below, sequenced in a study of shared clonotypes between healthy human individuals. Here immunoSEQ multiplex PCR was the method, and the copy in TCRdb shows in-frame clones only, minus some. The sample contains over a million clones, about 98.5% of which appear only once. Sequencing was performed on naive CD4+ T cells sorted from blood. Subset defined: CD45RA+ positively selected. The origin of the receptors is a man aged 25 to 40 in good health.

The chain carries TRBV6-5 and TRBJ2-1; TRBD1 might be the D (6 bases). V shed 7 bases and J shed 4 bases, with 14 bases lying between them. The V gene's germline CDR1 is MNHEY and CDR2 SVGAGI. This CDR3 contains 14 residues. CDR3 residues: CASTHGGPYNEQFF. For the CDR3, the DNA is TGTGCCAGCACGCATGGGGGCCCTTACAATGAGCAGTTCTTC.

V and J are TRBV5-1 and TRBJ2-6, with TRBD1 matching over 10 bases. The V segment lost 4 bases and the J segment 0 bases; nucleotides outside the gene matches: 7. Looked up from germline, CDR1 is SGHRS and CDR2 is YFSETQ. This CDR3 is built from 18 residues. CDR3: CASSKGQGSISGANVLTF. For the CDR3, the DNA is TGCGCCAGCAGCAAGGGACAGGGGTCAATCTCTGGGGCCAACGTCCTGACTTTC.

This clone was counted once. The V call is TRBV7-2, the J call TRBJ2-7; D possibly corresponds to TRBD2 (6 bases). CDR3 length: 14 amino acids. The germline V gene encodes CDR1 SGHTA and CDR2 FQGNSA. Trimming cost V 3 bases and J 3 bases, with 12 bases left between them. The DNA for the CDR3 is TGTGCCAGCAGCTTGGCAGCGGGTGACTACGAGCAGTACTTC. Translating it yields CASSLAAGDYEQYF. The variable domain in full, with the rest retrieved from reference TRBV7-2 and TRBJ2-7, is GAGVSQSPSNKVTEKGKDVELRCDPISGHTALYWYRQSLGQGLEFLIYFQGNSAPDKSGLPSDRFSAERTGGSVSTLTIQRTQQEDSAVYLCASSLAAGDYEQYFGPGTRLTVT.

This clone was detected only once. The chain uses TRBV27 and TRBJ1-5; D perhaps matches TRBD1 (6 bases). Germline V CDR1 and CDR2: MNHEY, SMNVEV (reference sequence). CDR3 length: 14 residues. Between the trimmed V and J ends, which lost 3 bases and 9 bases, there was a span of 15 bases. Written as DNA, the CDR3 is TGTGCCAGCAGTTTTCGGGGGGGCTCTTCGCCCCAGCATTTT. Its protein product is CASSFRGGSSPQHF.

This clone was counted a single time. The chain recombines TRBV28 with TRBJ1-2; 7 positions agree with TRBD1. The CDR3 is 13 amino acids. Germline V gene data show CDR1 as MDHEN and CDR2 as SYDVKM. Germline trimming cut 4 bases from V and 4 bases from J; bases unmatched to any gene: 3. The CDR3 DNA is TGTGCCAGCAGTTGGGACAGATCCTATGGCTACACCTTC. Protein sequence: CASSWDRSYGYTF.

The rearrangement uses TRBV9 and TRBJ2-1, with 9 bases identical to TRBD2. Per the germline V gene, CDR1 is SGDLS and CDR2 is YYNGEE. V shed 0 bases, J shed 3 bases, and the junction held 4 bases outside the gene matches. CDR3 length: 16 amino acids. The CDR3 DNA reads TGTGCCAGCAGCGTAGGCGGGAGGGCAGGCTACAATGAGCAGTTCTTC. It codes for CASSVGGRAGYNEQFF.

DNA for the CDR3: TGTGCCAGGAAGGGCGGAAACTACGAGCAGTACTTC. Translated, it gives CARKGGNYEQYF. The chain combines TRBV6-5 with TRBJ2-7; unclear D gene. This CDR3 is built from 12 residues. Germline CDR1 and CDR2: MNHEY and SVGAGI. Trimming took 9 bases from V and 3 from J, leaving 12 bases between them.

As concerns this clone: The sample holds other DNA sequences that translate to the same CDR3. V is TRBV4-3 and J is TRBJ2-1, with a weak D call TRBD1 (6 bases). Trimming pared 0 bases from V and 4 bases from J, leaving 10 bases between. Germline V gives CDR1 LGHNA, CDR2 YSLEER. CDR3 length equals 15 residues. The chain's CDR3 is CASSQEGRGYNEQFF. As DNA, the CDR3 is TGCGCCAGCAGCCAAGAAGGCAGGGGTTACAATGAGCAGTTCTTC.

The chain couples TRBV18 to TRBJ2-7; 9 bases fit TRBD2. The length of the CDR3 is 17 residues. The junction had 11 bases not matched to a gene; V was cut back by 1 base and J by 4 bases. CDR1 and CDR2 (germline): KGHSH, LQKENI. The CDR3 reads CASSPLAGGASIYEQYF. CDR3 DNA: TGTGCCAGCTCACCACTGGCGGGGGGGGCTTCGATTTACGAGCAGTACTTC.

The chain recombines TRBV5-1 with TRBJ2-4, with 12 bases aligning to TRBD2. The V gene's germline CDR1 is SGHRS and CDR2 YFSETQ. Germline trimming cut 0 bases from V and 1 base from J; bases unmatched to any gene: 5. This CDR3 has 18 residues. CDR3 amino acids: CASSLGLAGVGAKNIQYF. For the CDR3, the DNA is TGCGCCAGCAGCTTGGGACTAGCGGGAGTGGGGGCCAAAAACATTCAGTACTTC.

CDR3 nucleotides: TGTGCCAGCAGTCCGACAGGGTGGGGGGAGCTGTTTTTT. Protein product: CASSPTGWGELFF. The J gene is TRBJ2-2, the V gene TRBV28, with 7 bases matching TRBD1. Germline values: CDR1 MDHEN, CDR2 SYDVKM. Trimming at V came to 5 bases and at J to 8 bases, leaving 5 bases not matched to a gene. This CDR3 spans 13 amino acids.

Points on this clone: The junction differs from germline at one of its ends, possibly a read error. V usage is TRBV7-9 and J usage is TRBJ1-3; unclear D gene. The V gene's germline CDR1 is SEHNR and CDR2 FQNEAQ (reference sequence). The CDR3 is 11 residues long. The CDR3 protein is CASSLGPNSDF. DNA of the CDR3: TGTGCCAGCAGCTTAGGCCCAAATTCAGATTTT.

V usage is TRBV28 and J usage is TRBJ1-1; tentatively, D is TRBD1 (5 bases). In germline, CDR1 is MDHEN, CDR2 SYDVKM. V shed 5 bases and J shed 11 bases, with 15 bases lying between them. CDR3 size: 12 residues. In DNA, the CDR3 is TGTGCCAGCAGTCAATCCGGGACTCAGGCTTTCTTT. It specifies CASSQSGTQAFF.

The sample holds one count of this clone. The V call is TRBV19, the J call TRBJ1-2; D perhaps matches TRBD1 (5 bases). The CDR3 is 13 residues long. The V end lost 5 bases, the J end lost 7 bases, and 14 bases lay between the germline ends. CDR1 and CDR2 (germline): LNHDA, SQIVND (reference sequence). The CDR3 region has the DNA TGTGCCAGTAGTCCCGGAGGGGCGCGTGGCTACACCTTC. Its translation: CASSPGGARGYTF.

The rearrangement uses TRBV6-1 and TRBJ2-5, with 14 bases matching TRBD2. Trimming took 4 bases from V and 2 from J; bases not matched to a gene: 0. The V gene's germline CDR1 is MNHNS and CDR2 SASEGT. The CDR3 consists of 15 residues. This CDR3 is CASSGTSGGQETQYF. CDR3 DNA sequence: TGTGCCAGCAGTGGGACTAGCGGGGGGCAAGAGACCCAGTACTTC.

This chain links TRBV7-9 with TRBJ1-1; D uncertain. Germline values: CDR1 SEHNR, CDR2 FQNEAQ (reference sequence). The CDR3 spans 13 residues. V shed 2 bases and J shed 4 bases, with 8 bases lying between them. The CDR3 reads CASSLNMGTEAFF. The CDR3 DNA follows: TGTGCCAGCAGCTTAAATATGGGCACTGAAGCTTTCTTT.

The chain uses TRBV27 and TRBJ2-2; TRBD1 is a possible D gene (5 bases). V was trimmed by 2 bases and J by 6 bases, leaving 10 bases between them. Germline CDR1 MNHEY, CDR2 SMNVEV (reference sequence). CDR3 length equals 14 residues. The CDR3 DNA sequence: TGTGCCAGCAGTTTAAGGACAAGGGCCGGGGAGCTGTTTTTT. This encodes CASSLRTRAGELFF.

The genes are TRBV15 and TRBJ2-3; 11 bases are shared with TRBD2. Germline CDR1 is LNHNV and CDR2 is YYDKDF (reference sequence). The ends lost 4 bases at V and 3 bases at J; junction bases unmatched: 3. The CDR3 sequence is 15 residues long. The CDR3 region is CATSTRLAGTDTQYF. The CDR3 DNA reads TGTGCCACCAGCACCCGACTAGCGGGAACAGATACGCAGTATTTT.

The J gene is TRBJ2-1, the V gene TRBV13; D might be TRBD1 (5 bases). Germline assignment: CDR1 PRHDT and CDR2 FYEKMQ (reference sequence). The CDR3 is 14 amino acids. V lost 3 bases and J lost 10, with 16 bases in between. The CDR3 coding sequence is TGTGCCAGCAGCTTTGGTTCCAAGGGGTACGAGCAGTTCTTC. This gives the protein CASSFGSKGYEQFF.

The chain carries TRBV19 and TRBJ2-7, with 7 bases lining up with TRBD2. Germline values: CDR1 LNHDA, CDR2 SQIVND (reference sequence). The CDR3 consists of 15 residues. With V trimmed by 0 bases and J by 4 bases, 6 bases remained unmatched. CDR3 nucleotides: TGTGCCAGTAGTATAGATTCGCGGGAGTCTTACGAGCAGTACTTC. It encodes CASSIDSRESYEQYF.

V and J are TRBV28 and TRBJ1-1; D might be TRBD1 (5 bases). The CDR3 has 15 residues. Per the germline V gene, CDR1 is MDHEN and CDR2 is SYDVKM. V dropped 4 bases and J dropped 0 bases, with 12 bases sitting between them. Written as DNA, the CDR3 is TGTGCCAGCAGTTCCTCCGGGACGGTGAACACTGAAGCTTTCTTT. Translating it yields CASSSSGTVNTEAFF.

This rearrangement joins TRBV7-2 to TRBJ1-3; 9 bases line up with TRBD1. The V segment lost 5 bases and the J segment 3 bases; nucleotides outside the gene matches: 5. The CDR3 has 15 amino acids. Germline-derived CDR1 and CDR2 are SGHTA and FQGNSA. CDR3 sequence reads: CASSLGTGLGNTIYF. The CDR3 region has the DNA TGTGCCAGCAGCCTCGGGACAGGGCTTGGAAACACCATATATTTT.